This passage covers 9 T cell receptor beta chains from one sample sequenced in a study of OX40 agonist ivuxolimab in advanced cancers. Assay used: immunoSEQ multiplex PCR; TCRdb lists only in-frame clones, some missing. This sample has tens of thousands of clones, with over 80% found just once. The starting material was CD4+ or CD8+ T cells sorted from blood, obtained in a trial of the OX40 agonist ivuxolimab. These receptors were obtained from an adult with an advanced solid tumor such as melanoma, head and neck, liver or kidney cancer.

The chain has TRBV9 and TRBJ2-1; 9 bases are a match to TRBD2. After removal of 4 bases from V and 0 bases from J, the junction contained 2 bases not matched to a gene. This CDR3 is built from 15 residues. CDR1 and CDR2 from the germline V gene are SGDLS and YYNGEE. This CDR3 reads CASSPSGVSYNEQFF. The CDR3 coding sequence is TGTGCCAGCAGCCCTAGCGGGGTCTCCTACAATGAGCAGTTCTTC.

The gene calls are TRBV19 and TRBJ2-1; D call uncertain. Germline V CDR1 and CDR2: LNHDA, SQIVND (reference sequence). V was trimmed by 5 bases and J by 0 bases, leaving 5 bases between them. CDR3 size: 13 residues. The CDR3 DNA follows: TGTGCCAGTAGTGCTGACTCCTACAATGAGCAGTTCTTC. Translation gives CASSADSYNEQFF.

The V call is TRBV12-5, the J call TRBJ1-2, with a tentative D call TRBD1 (6 bases). The CDR3 has 14 residues. The germline V and J ends were trimmed by 5 bases and 7 bases, with 17 bases remaining between them. The germline V gene has CDR1 LGHNT and CDR2 FRNRAP. CDR3 in amino acids: CASGPGGGSSGYTF. The DNA for the CDR3 is TGTGCTAGTGGTCCGGGGGGCGGGTCCTCTGGCTACACCTTC.

The chain combines TRBV7-9 with TRBJ2-5, with 11 bases lining up with TRBD2. Germline-derived CDR1 and CDR2 are SEHNR and FQNEAQ (reference sequence). CDR3 size: 16 residues. Unmatched junction bases numbered 6, after V lost 1 base and J lost 5 bases. For the CDR3, the DNA is TGTGCCAGCAGCTTAGTTAGCGGGAGGGCCGGGGAGACCCAGTACTTC. It yields the protein CASSLVSGRAGETQYF. The variable domain in full, completed from reference TRBV7-9 and TRBJ2-5, reads DTGVSQNPRHKITKRGQNVTFRCDPISEHNRLYWYRQTLGQGPEFLTYFQNEAQLEKSRLLSDRFSAERPKGSFSTLEIQRTEQGDSAMYLCASSLVSGRAGETQYFGPGTRLLVL.

The chain carries TRBV14 and TRBJ2-7, with D possibly called TRBD1 or TRBD2 (5 bases each). CDR3 size: 15 residues. The V gene's germline CDR1 is SGHDN and CDR2 FVKESK. The V and J ends lost 4 bases and 4 bases respectively, with 17 bases between them. The CDR3 DNA is TGTGCCAGCAGCCGGCCGGGACGGAACTTTTACGAGCAGTACTTC. Its translation is CASSRPGRNFYEQYF. Looking up the rest from reference TRBV14 and TRBJ2-7 gives the full variable domain: EAGVTQFPSHSVIEKGQTVTLRCDPISGHDNLYWYRRVMGKEIKFLLHFVKESKQDESGMPNNRFLAERTGGTYSTLKVQPAELEDSGVYFCASSRPGRNFYEQYFGPGTRLTVT.

Only a few counts were recorded for this clone. The chain joins TRBV7-9 to TRBJ2-7; 11 positions match TRBD2. This CDR3 region has 19 residues. Germline CDR1 SEHNR, CDR2 FQNEAQ (reference sequence). The V segment lost 3 bases and the J segment 3 bases; nucleotides outside the gene matches: 16. For the CDR3, the DNA is TGTGCCAGCAGCTTCCTCCCTTTTAGCGGGAGGGGTGCCGTCTACGAGCAGTACTTC. This translates into CASSFLPFSGRGAVYEQYF.

The chain uses TRBV27 and TRBJ2-7; 11 positions agree with TRBD2. Germline V gives CDR1 MNHEY, CDR2 SMNVEV (reference sequence). The length of the CDR3 is 14 residues. With V trimmed by 2 bases and J by 4 bases, 1 base remained unmatched. Here the CDR3 DNA reads TGTGCCAGCAGTTTAAGACTAGCGGGGTACGAGCAGTACTTC. It translates to CASSLRLAGYEQYF.

V usage is TRBV11-2 and J usage is TRBJ1-4; a weak D match, TRBD1 (5 bases). V lost 4 bases, J lost 5 bases, and 11 bases lay in between. CDR3 length: 14 residues. Looked up from germline, CDR1 is SGHAT and CDR2 is FQNNGV. The CDR3 bases are TGTGCCAGCAGCTCTGAGGGGTCAAATGAAAAACTGTTTTTT. Amino acids: CASSSEGSNEKLFF. Full variable domain (remainder filled in from reference TRBV11-2 and TRBJ1-4): EAGVAQSPRYKIIEKRQSVAFWCNPISGHATLYWYQQILGQGPKLLIQFQNNGVVDDSQLPKDRFSAERLKGVDSTLKIQPAKLEDSAVYLCASSSEGSNEKLFFGSGTQLSVL.

The chain combines TRBV27 with TRBJ2-1; unclear D gene. Germline CDR1 is MNHEY and CDR2 is SMNVEV (reference sequence). This CDR3 contains 14 residues. V was trimmed by 2 bases and J by 1 base, leaving 6 bases between them. CDR3 loop: CASSLAESYNEQFF. The CDR3 region has the DNA TGTGCCAGCAGTTTAGCGGAATCCTACAATGAGCAGTTCTTC.